What follows are 2 T cell receptor beta chains derived from one specimen sequenced in a study of T cells in Graves' hyperthyroidism and ophthalmopathy. What was amplified from RNA transcripts were TCR beta CDR3 regions. Carried out on the TCR CDR3, a first-round RT-PCR used the HTBI primer set. MiXCR, run by TCRdb on the multiplex PCR reads, gives a single entry per CDR3 protein. The data hold 280,000 or so distinct CDR3 sequences, with approximately 26% observed a single time. Material: blood. These receptors originate from a man aged 35-49 years with Graves' hyperthyroidism that later progressed to Graves' ophthalmopathy.

This clonotype was detected many times. This chain joins TRBV29-1 and TRBJ1-5; 9 bases are a match to TRBD1. V dropped 4 bases and J dropped 6; count of bases not matched to a gene: 7. The CDR3 totals 14 residues. CDR1 and CDR2 (germline): SQVTM, ANQGSEA. CDR3 in amino acids: CSVATQQGAQPQHF. The DNA for the CDR3 is TGCAGCGTTGCAACCCAACAGGGGGCTCAGCCCCAGCATTTT.

This clonotype was counted at least ten times. The chain links TRBV7-9 to TRBJ1-2; 9 bases line up with TRBD1. Trimming took 5 bases from V and 3 from J; bases not matched to a gene: 7. The CDR3 totals 15 residues. Germline V gives CDR1 SEHNR, CDR2 FQNEAQ (reference sequence). The CDR3 DNA sequence: TGTGCCAGCAGCCCAGGGACAGGGAAGGACTATGGCTACACCTTC. Translated: CASSPGTGKDYGYTF.